This entry is about one T cell receptor (beta chain). The antigen is undetermined. The data are from a study of CD8 T cell repertoires and HIV-1 epitope variants. Study-level background: Tested: three Gag epitope families, Nef HW9 and YT9. 1M T cells were kept uncultured as a baseline.

TCRdb keeps only in-frame clones here, not all; method: immunoSEQ multiplex PCR. This sample yields a few thousand clones, of which about 62% are seen a single time; around 40% belongs to the top ten. Points from the study as a whole: Some ten TCR beta clonotypes were antigen-specific, 5 or 6 apparently recognizing autologous or escape variants.

Trimming cost V 4 bases and J 5 bases, with 14 bases left between them. Looked up from germline, CDR1 is SGHDN and CDR2 is FVKESK. The CDR3 length is 14 residues. This clonotype originated in a male donor with HIV. The specimen sequenced was cultured CD8+ T cells derived from PBMCs. The chain recombines TRBV14 with TRBJ2-5, with unresolved D. The CDR3 protein is CASSLWGLQETQYF. The CDR3 nucleotides are TGTGCCAGCAGCCTTTGGGGTCTTCAGGAGACCCAGTACTTC.